What follows are 9 T cell receptor beta chains derived from one specimen sequenced in a study of T-cell memory formation after mild COVID-19. TCRdb analysed the 5' RACE reads with MiXCR anew, one entry per CDR3 protein. The table lists some 300,000 distinct CDR3 sequences, 20% to 25% of them singletons, with roughly 21% in the top ten. Sequenced input: PBMCs or a T cell subset sorted from them (not recorded which). The receptors were gathered from a man aged 18 to 30 who had mild COVID-19 (a few samples of this study predate the infection). Cell type and time point are not known.

This clonotype occurred a few times. The chain has TRBV7-2 and TRBJ2-5, with D hard to call. The CDR3 is made up of 16 amino acids. Deletions cut 4 bases from V and 2 bases from J, with 17 bases between. The germline CDR1 and CDR2 sequences are SGHTA and FQGNSA. In DNA form, the CDR3 reads TGTGCCAGCAGCTCGGGTTGGGCCCAAACACAAGAGACCCAGTACTTC. Its protein product is CASSSGWAQTQETQYF.

This clonotype was seen a few times. The chain links TRBV20-1 to TRBJ1-1, with D perhaps matching TRBD1 (5 bases). This CDR3 has 15 residues. Germline V gene data show CDR1 as DFQATT and CDR2 as SNEGSKA (reference sequence). V was pared by 0 bases and J by 5 bases, with 16 bases between. CDR3 amino acids: CSARDRGRMTTEAFF. The CDR3 DNA follows: TGCAGTGCTAGAGATAGGGGTAGGATGACAACTGAAGCTTTCTTT.

This chain links TRBV25-1 with TRBJ2-7; D is unresolved. The germline V gene encodes CDR1 MGHDK and CDR2 SYGVNS. The length of the CDR3 is 15 residues. Between the trimmed V and J ends, which lost 3 bases and 4 bases, there was a span of 16 bases. CDR3 sequence: CASSEGYLTRYEQYF. DNA of the CDR3: TGTGCCAGCAGTGAGGGTTACTTGACGCGTTACGAGCAGTACTTC.

DNA for the CDR3: TGTGCCAGCAGGTCACAGGGGGCGCGGACTGAAGCTTTCTTT. Protein product: CASRSQGARTEAFF. The chain combines TRBV28 with TRBJ1-1; 9 bases fit TRBD1. This CDR3 comprises 14 residues. Unmatched junction bases numbered 7, after V lost 6 bases and J lost 5 bases. The V gene's germline CDR1 is MDHEN and CDR2 SYDVKM.

The chain has TRBV11-2 and TRBJ2-4; TRBD1 agrees at 7 bases. V trimming: 5 bases; J trimming: 15 bases; junction bases outside the gene matches: 10. The V gene's germline CDR1 is SGHAT and CDR2 FQNNGV. CDR3 length: 12 amino acids. CDR3 sequence: CASSDQGQTAYF. CDR3 sequence (DNA): TGTGCCAGCAGCGACCAGGGACAGACGGCGTACTTC.

This clonotype was seen only a few times. The chain links TRBV20-1 to TRBJ2-3, with D unclear. This CDR3 region has 13 residues. CDR1 DFQATT and CDR2 SNEGSKA come from the germline V gene (reference sequence). V lost 0 bases and J lost 6, with 10 bases in between. The CDR3 protein is CSARDTSVDTQYF. DNA for the CDR3: TGCAGTGCTAGAGACACGAGCGTGGATACGCAGTATTTT.

This clonotype was counted a few times. The chain joins TRBV27 to TRBJ2-3, with 8 nucleotides matching TRBD1. In germline, CDR1 is MNHEY, CDR2 SMNVEV (reference sequence). The CDR3 loop spans 12 amino acids. V lost 6 bases, J lost 9 bases, and 5 bases stayed unmatched. CDR3 DNA sequence: TGTGCCAGCAGCTTGCAGGGGGCGACGCAGTATTTT. It encodes CASSLQGATQYF.

The chain carries TRBV7-2 and TRBJ2-1; D gene ambiguous. V was trimmed by 5 bases and J by 7 bases, leaving 12 bases between them. The CDR3 contains 13 residues. Per the germline V gene, CDR1 is SGHTA and CDR2 is FQGNSA. CDR3 residues: CASSPWVGNEQFF. Here the CDR3 DNA reads TGTGCCAGCAGCCCTTGGGTCGGTAATGAGCAGTTCTTC.

This clonotype was counted between two and nine times. The rearrangement uses TRBV7-2 and TRBJ2-4; the match to TRBD2 covers 10 bases. Germline V gene lookup returns CDR1 SGHTA and CDR2 FQGNSA. V gave up 1 base and J gave up 0 bases; unmatched junction bases: 0. The CDR3 length is 16 residues. The DNA of the CDR3 is TGTGCCAGCAGCTTAGTAGCGGGGGGAGCCAAAAACATTCAGTACTTC. It specifies CASSLVAGGAKNIQYF.